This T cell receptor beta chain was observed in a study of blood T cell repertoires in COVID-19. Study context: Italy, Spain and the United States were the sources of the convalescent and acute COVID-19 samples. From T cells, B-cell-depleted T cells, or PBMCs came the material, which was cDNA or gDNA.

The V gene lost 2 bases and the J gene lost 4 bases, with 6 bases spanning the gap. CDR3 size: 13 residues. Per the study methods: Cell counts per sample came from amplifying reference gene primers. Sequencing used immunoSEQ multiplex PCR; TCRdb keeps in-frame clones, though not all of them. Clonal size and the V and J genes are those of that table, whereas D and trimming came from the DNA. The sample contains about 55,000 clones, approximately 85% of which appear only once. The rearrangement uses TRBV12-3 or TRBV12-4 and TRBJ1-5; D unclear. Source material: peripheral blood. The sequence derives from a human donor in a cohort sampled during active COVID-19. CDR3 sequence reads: CASSLNGNQPQHF. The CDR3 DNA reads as TGTGCCAGCAGTTTAAACGGGAATCAGCCCCAGCATTTT.